The rows below give T cell receptor beta chains drawn from one sample of a study of blood T cell repertoires in COVID-19. Profiled with immunoSEQ multiplex PCR; TCRdb holds only in-frame clones, not every one. The data contain about 150,000 clones, around 89% of them seen just once; the ten biggest clones take up about 2.8%. Sequencing was carried out using peripheral blood. The receptors were gathered from a man aged 55 to 70 with acute or convalescent COVID-19. CDR3s include the opening cysteine and the closing phenylalanine or tryptophan. Fields, in order: V gene, J gene, D gene, clone size, CDR3 DNA, CDR3 protein. The D gene is left open where the match is weak. Clone size is given for some rows only: seen once, a few or many times, or a class if the clone is expanded.

V gene: TRBV6-5
J gene: TRBJ2-3
D gene: NA
clone size: NA
CDR3 DNA: TGTGCCAGCAGTTACGGTTACGGGAGCACAGATACGCAGTATTTT
CDR3 protein: CASSYGYGSTDTQYF

V gene: TRBV24-1
J gene: TRBJ1-2
D gene: NA
clone size: once
CDR3 DNA: TGTGCCACCAGTGATTTGAGCAGGGCCTATGGCTACACCTTC
CDR3 protein: CATSDLSRAYGYTF

V gene: TRBV11-3
J gene: TRBJ2-2
D gene: TRBD2
clone size: NA
CDR3 DNA: TGTGCCAGCAGCTTAGCTAGCGGAGCCGGGGAGCTGTTTTTT
CDR3 protein: CASSLASGAGELFF

V gene: TRBV2
J gene: TRBJ1-1
D gene: TRBD1
clone size: NA
CDR3 DNA: TGTGCCAGCAGGGCCGGGACAGACCTTAACACTGAAGCTTTCTTT
CDR3 protein: CASRAGTDLNTEAFF

V gene: TRBV6-2/TRBV6-3
J gene: TRBJ1-1
D gene: NA
clone size: NA
CDR3 DNA: TGTGCCAGCTGTTGGGGAGGAGTTGGGACTGAAGCTTTCTTT
CDR3 protein: CASCWGGVGTEAFF

V gene: TRBV9
J gene: TRBJ2-6
D gene: NA
clone size: NA
CDR3 DNA: TGTGCCAGCAGCGCCCCTGGGGACACCCGCTCTGGGGCCAACGTCCTGACTTTC
CDR3 protein: CASSAPGDTRSGANVLTF

V gene: TRBV5-4
J gene: TRBJ1-2
D gene: TRBD1
clone size: NA
CDR3 DNA: TGTGCCAGCACCCAATCCGGGACAGGGTTACACTATGGCTACACCTTC
CDR3 protein: CASTQSGTGLHYGYTF

V gene: TRBV4-1
J gene: TRBJ1-2
D gene: TRBD1
clone size: NA
CDR3 DNA: TGCGCCAGCAGCCAGCCGCGACAGGGGAGGACCTATGGCTACACCTTC
CDR3 protein: CASSQPRQGRTYGYTF

V gene: TRBV5-1
J gene: TRBJ2-7
D gene: NA
clone size: NA
CDR3 DNA: TGCGCCAGCAGCGGGGGGGCAACCTACGAGCAGTACTTC
CDR3 protein: CASSGGATYEQYF

V gene: TRBV5-1
J gene: TRBJ1-2
D gene: NA
clone size: NA
CDR3 DNA: TGCGCCAGCAGCTTGGTTCAGGGTTATGGCTACACCTTC
CDR3 protein: CASSLVQGYGYTF

V gene: TRBV6-1
J gene: TRBJ1-5
D gene: NA
clone size: NA
CDR3 DNA: TGTGCCAGCAGTGAACGCGGGCCCGCCCTCAGTCAGCCCCAGCATTTT
CDR3 protein: CASSERGPALSQPQHF

V gene: TRBV5-1
J gene: TRBJ1-2
D gene: TRBD1
clone size: NA
CDR3 DNA: TGCGCCAGCAGCTTATCAGGACAGGGCACCTATGGCTACACCTTC
CDR3 protein: CASSLSGQGTYGYTF

V gene: TRBV5-1
J gene: TRBJ2-2
D gene: TRBD1
clone size: NA
CDR3 DNA: TGCGCCAGCAGCTATGACGGACAGGCGAACACCGGGGAGCTGTTTTTT
CDR3 protein: CASSYDGQANTGELFF

V gene: TRBV5-1
J gene: TRBJ1-6
D gene: TRBD1
clone size: NA
CDR3 DNA: TGCGCCAGCAGCTTGGCCGGGACAGCCGTTTATAATTCACCCCTCCACTTT
CDR3 protein: CASSLAGTAVYNSPLHF

V gene: TRBV6-5
J gene: TRBJ2-7
D gene: NA
clone size: NA
CDR3 DNA: TGTGCCAGCAGTTACTCCGCAGACTCCTACGAGCAGTACTTC
CDR3 protein: CASSYSADSYEQYF

V gene: TRBV24-1
J gene: TRBJ2-3
D gene: NA
clone size: NA
CDR3 DNA: TGTGCCACCAGTGACCTAGGCACAGATACGCAGTATTTT
CDR3 protein: CATSDLGTDTQYF

V gene: TRBV5-4
J gene: TRBJ1-6
D gene: TRBD1
clone size: once
CDR3 DNA: TGTGCCAGCAGCGCTGGGGACAGGGTAGCTAATCCCCTCCACTTT
CDR3 protein: CASSAGDRVANPLHF

V gene: TRBV24-1
J gene: TRBJ1-6
D gene: TRBD1
clone size: NA
CDR3 DNA: TGTGCCACCAGTGACACGCCCTCGGGACAGGGCCATTCACCCCTCCACTTT
CDR3 protein: CATSDTPSGQGHSPLHF

V gene: TRBV14
J gene: TRBJ1-2
D gene: NA
clone size: NA
CDR3 DNA: TGTGCCAGCAGCCAAGTACTGAACTATGGCTACACCTTC
CDR3 protein: CASSQVLNYGYTF

V gene: TRBV5-1
J gene: TRBJ1-1
D gene: NA
clone size: NA
CDR3 DNA: TGCGCCAGCAGCTTGGACAGCCCTTCGGACACTGAAGCTTTCTTT
CDR3 protein: CASSLDSPSDTEAFF

V gene: TRBV11-2
J gene: TRBJ2-2
D gene: NA
clone size: NA
CDR3 DNA: TGTGCCAGCAGCCAAAACACCGGGGAGCTGTTTTTT
CDR3 protein: CASSQNTGELFF

V gene: TRBV10-3
J gene: TRBJ1-2
D gene: TRBD1
clone size: NA
CDR3 DNA: TGTGCCACCGGGGGACAGGGACAAAACTATGGCTACACCTTC
CDR3 protein: CATGGQGQNYGYTF

V gene: TRBV11-2
J gene: TRBJ2-2
D gene: TRBD2
clone size: NA
CDR3 DNA: TGTGCCACCCCGAGTGTTATCGGTAGCGGGGAGCACACCGGGGAGCTGTTTTTT
CDR3 protein: CATPSVIGSGEHTGELFF

V gene: TRBV24-1
J gene: TRBJ1-2
D gene: TRBD1
clone size: NA
CDR3 DNA: TGTGCCACCAGTGCCGGGACAGGGGTATCCTATGGCTACACCTTC
CDR3 protein: CATSAGTGVSYGYTF

V gene: TRBV2
J gene: TRBJ2-1
D gene: TRBD1
clone size: NA
CDR3 DNA: TGTGCCAGCAGTGAAGAACAGGGGGCATTCAATGAGCAGTTCTTC
CDR3 protein: CASSEEQGAFNEQFF

V gene: TRBV21-1
J gene: TRBJ1-1
D gene: NA
clone size: NA
CDR3 DNA: TGTGCCAGCAGCAAGTGGACAGGGTTTTTCACTGAAGCTTTCTTT
CDR3 protein: CASSKWTGFFTEAFF

V gene: TRBV2
J gene: TRBJ2-4
D gene: TRBD1
clone size: NA
CDR3 DNA: TGTGCCAGCAGATCAAAAGGACAGGGACGATACATTCAGTACTTC
CDR3 protein: CASRSKGQGRYIQYF

V gene: TRBV6-5
J gene: TRBJ1-2
D gene: TRBD1
clone size: NA
CDR3 DNA: TGTGCCAGCAGCTTCTCGGGACAGTGGGGCTACACCTTC
CDR3 protein: CASSFSGQWGYTF

V gene: TRBV19
J gene: TRBJ1-6
D gene: TRBD1
clone size: NA
CDR3 DNA: TGTGCCAGTAGCCCAACCGGGACAGTTTATTCACCCCTCCACTTT
CDR3 protein: CASSPTGTVYSPLHF

V gene: TRBV5-1
J gene: TRBJ2-3
D gene: NA
clone size: NA
CDR3 DNA: TGCGCCAGCAGCCTCAGCACAGATACGCAGTATTTT
CDR3 protein: CASSLSTDTQYF

V gene: TRBV6-5
J gene: TRBJ1-1
D gene: NA
clone size: NA
CDR3 DNA: TGTGCCAGCAGCAAGGGGGAAAAGAACACTGAAGCTTTCTTT
CDR3 protein: CASSKGEKNTEAFF

V gene: TRBV4-1
J gene: TRBJ1-5
D gene: NA
clone size: NA
CDR3 DNA: TGCGCCAGCAGCCAAGATCCGAGGAGACCGACGGAAGGAGCCCAGCATTTT
CDR3 protein: CASSQDPRRPTEGAQHF

V gene: TRBV19
J gene: TRBJ1-5
D gene: NA
clone size: NA
CDR3 DNA: TGTGCCAGTAGTATTGGGCATGACCAGCCCCAGCATTTT
CDR3 protein: CASSIGHDQPQHF

V gene: TRBV7-9
J gene: TRBJ2-7
D gene: NA
clone size: once
CDR3 DNA: TGTGCCAGCAGCCCCCATAGCTACGAGCAGTACTTC
CDR3 protein: CASSPHSYEQYF

V gene: TRBV7-6
J gene: TRBJ2-7
D gene: NA
clone size: once
CDR3 DNA: TGTGCCAGCAGCTCGGAACAGCCTCCCTACGAGCAGTACTTC
CDR3 protein: CASSSEQPPYEQYF

V gene: TRBV5-4
J gene: TRBJ2-3
D gene: TRBD1
clone size: NA
CDR3 DNA: TGTGCCAGCAGCCCCGGGACAGGGGGAGGGCCAGATACGCAGTATTTT
CDR3 protein: CASSPGTGGGPDTQYF

V gene: TRBV5-1
J gene: TRBJ1-4
D gene: TRBD1
clone size: NA
CDR3 DNA: TGCGCCAGCAGCTACGGACAGGGGGCTAATGAAAAACTGTTTTTT
CDR3 protein: CASSYGQGANEKLFF

V gene: TRBV3-1/TRBV3-2
J gene: TRBJ2-1
D gene: NA
clone size: NA
CDR3 DNA: TGTGCCAGCAGTGCAGGTGGCGGGGGCCAAAATGAGCAGTTCTTC
CDR3 protein: CASSAGGGGQNEQFF

V gene: TRBV2
J gene: TRBJ2-5
D gene: NA
clone size: NA
CDR3 DNA: TGTGCCAGCGCTAAGACAGTTCGGGAGACCCAGTACTTC
CDR3 protein: CASAKTVRETQYF

V gene: TRBV5-1
J gene: TRBJ1-1
D gene: NA
clone size: NA
CDR3 DNA: TGCGCCAGCAGCGAACAATCCATGAACACTGAAGCTTTCTTT
CDR3 protein: CASSEQSMNTEAFF

V gene: TRBV2
J gene: TRBJ2-7
D gene: NA
clone size: few
CDR3 DNA: TGTGCCAGCAGTGAAGGGACACCATTTTACGAGCAGTACTTC
CDR3 protein: CASSEGTPFYEQYF

V gene: TRBV19
J gene: TRBJ1-1
D gene: NA
clone size: NA
CDR3 DNA: TGTGCCAGTAGTAGGGGGCAGGGGAGATCCACTGAAGCTTTCTTT
CDR3 protein: CASSRGQGRSTEAFF

V gene: TRBV6-5
J gene: TRBJ1-5
D gene: TRBD1
clone size: NA
CDR3 DNA: TGTGCCAGCAAACAGGGGGCCTTTAGCAATCAGCCCCAGCATTTT
CDR3 protein: CASKQGAFSNQPQHF

V gene: TRBV7-7
J gene: TRBJ2-2
D gene: NA
clone size: NA
CDR3 DNA: TGTGCTAGCAGCTTTGGGACAACCAACACCGGGGAGCTGTTTTTT
CDR3 protein: CASSFGTTNTGELFF

V gene: TRBV11-1
J gene: TRBJ2-7
D gene: NA
clone size: NA
CDR3 DNA: TGTGCCAGCAGTCCCCAGGGCTACGAGCAGTACTTC
CDR3 protein: CASSPQGYEQYF

V gene: TRBV12-5
J gene: TRBJ2-2
D gene: NA
clone size: NA
CDR3 DNA: TGTGCTAGTGGTTTGTTCCCGGACAGTTTGAGGGGGGAGCTGTTTTTT
CDR3 protein: CASGLFPDSLRGELFF

V gene: TRBV5-1
J gene: TRBJ1-1
D gene: NA
clone size: few
CDR3 DNA: TGCGCCAGCACCCCCTTGGGGGGAGGCTTTGAAGCTTTCTTT
CDR3 protein: CASTPLGGGFEAFF

V gene: TRBV5-6
J gene: TRBJ1-2
D gene: TRBD1
clone size: NA
CDR3 DNA: TGTGCCAGCAGCTCATGGACAGGGGGACTCTATGGCTACACCTTC
CDR3 protein: CASSSWTGGLYGYTF

V gene: TRBV20-1
J gene: TRBJ1-4
D gene: NA
clone size: once
CDR3 DNA: TGCAGTGCTAGTTGGGGCTCAACTAATGAAAAACTGTTTTTT
CDR3 protein: CSASWGSTNEKLFF

V gene: TRBV19
J gene: TRBJ1-5
D gene: NA
clone size: NA
CDR3 DNA: TGTGCCAGTGGAGAGTATAATGGGAATCAGCCCCAGCATTTT
CDR3 protein: CASGEYNGNQPQHF

V gene: TRBV6-5
J gene: TRBJ1-1
D gene: TRBD1
clone size: NA
CDR3 DNA: TGTGCCAGCAGTTACGGGGACAGGATGAACACTGAAGCTTTCTTT
CDR3 protein: CASSYGDRMNTEAFF

V gene: TRBV27
J gene: TRBJ1-1
D gene: NA
clone size: NA
CDR3 DNA: TGTGCCAGCAGTTTAGGGGGGGTCTCTGAAGCTTTCTTT
CDR3 protein: CASSLGGVSEAFF

V gene: TRBV7-2
J gene: TRBJ1-6
D gene: NA
clone size: NA
CDR3 DNA: TGTGCCAGCAGCTTTGGGGGGACTTCAGCCCTCCACTTT
CDR3 protein: CASSFGGTSALHF

V gene: TRBV6-5
J gene: TRBJ1-1
D gene: TRBD1
clone size: NA
CDR3 DNA: TGTGCCAGCAGTTACGGGACAGGGAAGCCTGAAGCTTTCTTT
CDR3 protein: CASSYGTGKPEAFF

V gene: TRBV24-1
J gene: TRBJ1-2
D gene: TRBD1
clone size: once
CDR3 DNA: TGTGCCACCAGTGATAGACAGGGGGTAGGTGGCTACACCTTC
CDR3 protein: CATSDRQGVGGYTF

V gene: TRBV4-3
J gene: TRBJ1-2
D gene: NA
clone size: NA
CDR3 DNA: TGCGCCAGCAGCCAAGACTTTCAGGGGTTCTATGGCTACACCTTC
CDR3 protein: CASSQDFQGFYGYTF

V gene: TRBV7-3
J gene: TRBJ2-1
D gene: NA
clone size: NA
CDR3 DNA: TGTGCCAGCAGCTTAATAGCCGCCTCCTACAATGAGCAGTTCTTC
CDR3 protein: CASSLIAASYNEQFF

V gene: TRBV6-6
J gene: TRBJ2-7
D gene: NA
clone size: NA
CDR3 DNA: TGTGCCAGCAGTTACTCTTCAGGTACCTCCTACGAGCAGTACTTC
CDR3 protein: CASSYSSGTSYEQYF

V gene: TRBV5-1
J gene: TRBJ2-1
D gene: TRBD1
clone size: NA
CDR3 DNA: TGCGCCAGCAGCCCTTGGGACAGGTCCTACAATGAGCAGTTCTTC
CDR3 protein: CASSPWDRSYNEQFF